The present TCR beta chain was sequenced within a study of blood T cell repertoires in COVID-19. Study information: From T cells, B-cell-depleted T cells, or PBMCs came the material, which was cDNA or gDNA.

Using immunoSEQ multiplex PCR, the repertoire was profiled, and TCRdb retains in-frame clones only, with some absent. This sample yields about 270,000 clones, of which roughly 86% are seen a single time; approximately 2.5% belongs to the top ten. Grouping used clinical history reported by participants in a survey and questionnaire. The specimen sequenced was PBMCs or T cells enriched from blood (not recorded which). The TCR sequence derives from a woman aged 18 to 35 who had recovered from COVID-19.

CDR3 bases: TGTGCCAGCAGCCCACAGGGGATCGGGGAGCTGTTTTTT. Its translation is CASSPQGIGELFF. The chain is built from TRBV5-5 and TRBJ2-2, with 7 bases fitting TRBD1. Trimming cost V 4 bases and J 7 bases; bases outside gene matches: 4. The CDR3 length is 13 residues. CDR1 and CDR2 from the germline V gene are SGHKS and YYEKEE (reference sequence).